The clone carrying this T cell receptor (beta chain) turned up a few times. Together with a sample-barcoded 5' primer, a J-beta primer mix was included in a second PCR lasting roughly 6 to 12 cycles. TCRdb independently ran MiXCR on the 5' RACE reads; one entry per CDR3 protein. The sample lists more than 650,000 distinct CDR3 sequences; around 25% were seen once. The data were obtained in a study of blood T cells in healthy people across ages. Germline CDR1 and CDR2: SGHTA and FQGTGA. The V end lost 2 bases, the J end lost 5 bases, and 15 bases lay between the germline ends. The CDR3 contains 15 residues. The same sample was also used in a study of T cells of mothers and their children.

The clonotype comes from a boy younger than 18 in good health. The sample consisted of blood. The chain employs TRBV7-3 and TRBJ2-5, with TRBD1 as a possible D gene (7 bases). CDR3 in DNA: TGTGCCAGCAGCTTAGGACCTGCAGGGGGGGAGACCCAGTACTTC. As protein: CASSLGPAGGETQYF.